This T cell receptor (beta chain) was identified in a study of shared clonotypes between healthy human individuals. CDR1 LNHNV and CDR2 YYDKDF come from the germline V gene (reference sequence). V was cut by 0 bases and J by 2 bases, with 11 bases left in between. CDR3 size: 15 residues. The protocol was immunoSEQ multiplex PCR, while the TCRdb copy is restricted to in-frame clones and leaves out a portion. Among some 2,100,000 clones listed, about 94% were seen once. The TCR sequence derives from a man between 18 and 29 years old in good health. Sequenced: naive CD4+ T cells sorted from blood. The subset denotes: CD45RA+ positively selected. The rearrangement uses TRBV15 and TRBJ2-7, with D perhaps TRBD2 (6 bases). The CDR3, as DNA: TGTGCCACCAGCAGAGAGGGGGGTTACACCTACGAGCAGTACTTC. It is translated as CATSREGGYTYEQYF.